The clone carrying this T cell receptor (beta chain) came up once. The sample comes from a study of shared clonotypes between healthy human individuals. Assay used: immunoSEQ multiplex PCR; TCRdb lists only in-frame clones, some missing. There are 800,000 to 1,200,000 clones in the sample; roughly 74% occur only once, and 0.5% to 0.6% lies in the top ten. CDR3 length: 15 amino acids. V dropped 5 bases and J dropped 0 bases, with 14 bases sitting between them. CDR1 and CDR2 (germline): SGHTA, FQGNSA. The chain has TRBV7-2 and TRBJ2-7, with D perhaps TRBD1 (6 bases). This TCR was sampled from a young man in good health. Some clones in this sample may be carry-over from other donors' samples. Sequenced: memory CD4+ T cells from PBMCs. Regarding subset: CD45RA-negative fraction. The CDR3 region is CASSLGQGFSYEQYF. The CDR3, as DNA: TGTGCCAGCAGCCTCGGGCAGGGGTTCTCCTACGAGCAGTACTTC.